This T cell receptor beta chain was profiled in a study of T-cell memory formation after mild COVID-19. About the research overall: Largely, the TCR clusters proved donor specific.

With respect to this clonotype: Its antigen is undetermined.

Using constant-segment primers, 5'RACE produced TCR alpha and TCR beta cDNA libraries carrying sample barcodes and UMIs. TCRdb reanalysed the 5' RACE reads using MiXCR and keeps one entry per CDR3 protein. This sample has some 82,000 distinct CDR3 sequences, with roughly 13% found just once. The germline CDR1 and CDR2 sequences are SGHRS and YFSETQ. V dropped 2 bases and J dropped 0 bases, with 6 bases sitting between them. The CDR3 totals 15 residues. Regarding the study as a whole: Second-wave clones that peaked on day 37 lacked confirmed SARS-CoV-2 specificity. CD4+ bias marked clones expanding day 15 to 37, unlike balanced contracting clones.

The V and J genes are TRBV5-1 and TRBJ2-6, with D hard to call. Sequenced material: PBMCs or a T cell subset sorted from them (not recorded which). The receptor comes from a man younger than 30 who had mild COVID-19 (a few samples of this study predate the infection). Cell type and time point are not known. In DNA, the CDR3 is TGCGCCAGCAGCTTACCCAGCTCTGGGGCCAACGTCCTGACTTTC. Translating gives CASSLPSSGANVLTF.